Following are 27 T cell receptor beta chains from one sample sequenced in a study of blood T cell repertoires in COVID-19. Sequencing used immunoSEQ multiplex PCR; TCRdb keeps in-frame clones, though not all of them. The sample holds under 200,000 clones, roughly 87% seen once. Sequencing was done on a sample of peripheral blood. Receptor source: a woman aged 55-75 years with COVID-19, enrolled during active disease.

The V call is TRBV3-1 (or the pseudogene TRBV3-2), the J call TRBJ2-1; no clear D gene. The V end lost 4 bases, the J end lost 0 bases, and 10 bases lay between the germline ends. Per germline, CDR1 LGHDT and CDR2 YNNKEL (reference sequence). The CDR3 has 15 amino acids. The CDR3 sequence: CASSPLSVSYNEQFF. The CDR3 nucleotides are TGTGCCAGCAGCCCTCTGTCGGTCTCCTACAATGAGCAGTTCTTC.

The chain combines TRBV6-1 with TRBJ1-1; a weak D match, TRBD1 (6 bases). The V end lost 2 bases, the J end lost 6 bases, and 10 bases lay between the germline ends. Germline CDR1 and CDR2: MNHNS and SASEGT. This CDR3 has 13 residues. In DNA form, the CDR3 reads TGTGCCAGCAGTGAATGGGCAGGGGCTGAAGCTTTCTTT. It translates to CASSEWAGAEAFF.

This chain links TRBV27 with TRBJ1-1; D ambiguous. The CDR3 has 13 amino acids. The V end lost 4 bases, the J end lost 4 bases, and 10 bases lay between the germline ends. From germline, CDR1 is MNHEY and CDR2 SMNVEV (reference sequence). The CDR3 DNA reads TGTGCCAGCAGTTCCAGGTGGGCCACTGAAGCTTTCTTT. Protein product: CASSSRWATEAFF.

This chain uses TRBV24-1 with TRBJ2-7; tentatively, D is TRBD1 (6 bases). Trimming took off 5 bases at V and 0 bases at J, with 13 bases between the two ends. Germline-derived CDR1 and CDR2 are KGHDR and SFDVKD. The CDR3 is 15 residues long. CDR3 residues: CATSASDSPSYEQYF. As DNA, the CDR3 is TGTGCCACCAGTGCGTCGGACAGCCCCTCCTACGAGCAGTACTTC.

The V and J genes are TRBV28 and TRBJ1-6, with 10 bases fitting TRBD1. Germline assignment: CDR1 MDHEN and CDR2 SYDVKM. V was pared by 5 bases and J by 3 bases, with 4 bases of the junction left unmatched. The CDR3 covers 16 residues. The CDR3 sequence: CASSVGDRGYNSPLHF. CDR3 nucleotides: TGTGCCAGCAGTGTTGGGGACAGGGGCTATAATTCACCCCTCCACTTT.

The rearrangement uses TRBV28 and TRBJ1-5; no clear D gene. V was shortened by 7 bases and J by 6 bases, with 10 bases between the two germline ends. The germline CDR1 and CDR2 sequences are MDHEN and SYDVKM. CDR3 size: 12 residues. In DNA, the CDR3 is TGTGCCAGCACCACGAGGGTTCAGCCCCAGCATTTT. It encodes CASTTRVQPQHF.

J is TRBJ1-5 and V is TRBV6-4; a possible D gene is TRBD1 (6 bases). V was clipped by 4 bases and J by 6 bases, with 16 bases between them. This CDR3 spans 15 amino acids. Germline V CDR1 and CDR2: MRHNA, SNTAGT. The CDR3 spells CASSAEGQSGQPQHF. The CDR3 DNA is TGTGCCAGCAGTGCTGAAGGACAGTCAGGTCAGCCCCAGCATTTT.

V and J are TRBV9 and TRBJ1-1; tentative D call: TRBD1 (5 bases). The CDR3 extends over 14 amino acids. Trimming removed 3 bases at V and 2 bases at J, with 11 bases between. In germline, CDR1 is SGDLS, CDR2 YYNGEE. In nucleotides, the CDR3 is TGTGCCAGCAGCGCGGGACTGAGCAACACTGAAGCTTTCTTT. It codes for CASSAGLSNTEAFF.

As for this clone: The sample has other DNA sequences that encode this CDR3 too. The chain employs TRBV29-1 and TRBJ2-3, with 9 bases fitting TRBD1. Losses at the gene ends were 5 bases for V and 4 bases for J; bases not matched to a gene: 13. The germline V gene encodes CDR1 SQVTM and CDR2 ANQGSEA. This CDR3 has 16 residues. The CDR3 bases are TGCAGCGTTCCATTTGCCGGGACAGGGAACGCAGATACGCAGTATTTT. Its protein product is CSVPFAGTGNADTQYF.

The CDR3 here is CAWSVLPYGYTF. CDR3 bases: TGTGCCTGGAGTGTACTACCTTATGGCTACACCTTC. J is TRBJ1-2 and V is TRBV30; D gene ambiguous. Between the trimmed V and J ends, which lost 0 bases and 5 bases, there was a span of 7 bases. The CDR3 is 12 residues long. The germline CDR1 and CDR2 sequences are GTSNPN and SVGIG (reference sequence).

The chain recombines TRBV13 with TRBJ2-3, with D maybe TRBD1 (5 bases). Between the trimmed V and J ends, which lost 1 base and 3 bases, there was a span of 11 bases. CDR3 length: 15 amino acids. CDR1 and CDR2 (germline): PRHDT, FYEKMQ (reference sequence). CDR3 in DNA: TGTGCCAGCAGCTTAGACCCAGGGATAACAGATACGCAGTATTTT. Protein product: CASSLDPGITDTQYF.

The rearrangement joins TRBV30 to TRBJ1-4, with D tentatively TRBD1 (5 bases). The CDR3 has 11 amino acids. The germline V gene encodes CDR1 GTSNPN and CDR2 SVGIG (reference sequence). With 7 bases removed from V and 13 bases from J, the gap between germline ends came to 16 bases. This CDR3 is CASGTGLGLFF. DNA for the CDR3: TGTGCCTCGGGGACTGGCCTCGGACTGTTTTTT.

This clone was observed once. The chain couples TRBV15 to TRBJ2-1, with 7 positions matching TRBD2. Germline V gene sequence: CDR1 LNHNV, CDR2 YYDKDF (reference sequence). V trimming: 5 bases; J trimming: 2 bases; junction bases outside the gene matches: 6. CDR3 size: 15 residues. CDR3 residues: CATSGVGGTYNEQFF. The DNA for the CDR3 is TGTGCCACCAGCGGGGTCGGGGGGACCTACAATGAGCAGTTCTTC. The full variable domain, completed using reference TRBV15 and TRBJ2-1, is DAMVIQNPRYQVTQFGKPVTLSCSQTLNHNVMYWYQQKSSQAPKLLFHYYDKDFNNEADTPDNFQSRRPNTSFCFLDIRSPGLGDTAMYLCATSGVGGTYNEQFFGPGTRLTVL.

This clone was counted a single time. The rearrangement joins TRBV2 to TRBJ1-5; 7 positions agree with TRBD1. Germline V gives CDR1 SNHLY, CDR2 FYNNEI. This CDR3 contains 15 residues. With V trimmed by 4 bases and J by 6 bases, 9 bases remained unmatched. This CDR3 reads CASSGGRGAGQPQHF. CDR3 coding DNA: TGTGCCAGCAGTGGGGGCAGGGGGGCAGGTCAGCCCCAGCATTTT.

The chain employs TRBV6-5 and TRBJ1-6; TRBD1 matches 12 bases. The CDR3 is 15 residues long. J gave up 7 bases and V 5 bases, and 3 bases lay outside the gene matches. Germline V CDR1 and CDR2: MNHEY, SVGAGI. The DNA of the CDR3 is TGTGCCAGCAGTCTCGGGACAGGGGGCAATTCACCCCTCCACTTT. This gives the protein CASSLGTGGNSPLHF.

This clone was recorded at least ten times. The rearrangement links TRBV24-1 to TRBJ2-1; D may be TRBD1 (6 bases). Germline V CDR1 and CDR2: KGHDR, SFDVKD. Deletions cut 1 base from V and 8 bases from J, with 8 bases between. This CDR3 has 13 amino acids. The CDR3 is CATSDFRGYEQFF. CDR3 DNA sequence: TGTGCCACCAGTGATTTTAGGGGGTATGAGCAGTTCTTC.

This sequence joins TRBV28 and TRBJ1-2; 9 positions agree with TRBD1. Germline-derived CDR1 and CDR2 are MDHEN and SYDVKM. V gave up 1 base and J gave up 8 bases; unmatched junction bases: 11. The CDR3 extends over 16 amino acids. The CDR3 reads CASSLSQPQGARGYTF. Here the CDR3 DNA reads TGTGCCAGCAGTTTATCCCAACCACAGGGGGCACGAGGCTACACCTTC.

The chain is built from TRBV19 and TRBJ1-2; 7 positions agree with TRBD1. CDR3 length equals 15 residues. Per germline, CDR1 LNHDA and CDR2 SQIVND (reference sequence). Trimming cost V 7 bases and J 6 bases; bases outside gene matches: 14. Here the CDR3 DNA reads TGTGCCAGTACCACCGTCGCCAGGGGGGACCATGGCTACACCTTC. The encoded protein is CASTTVARGDHGYTF.

This chain links TRBV7-9 with TRBJ1-2; D is perhaps TRBD1 (5 bases). The ends were cut back, 1 base at V and 2 bases at J, with 8 bases in the middle. The CDR3 is 14 amino acids. Germline assignment: CDR1 SEHNR and CDR2 FQNEAQ (reference sequence). The CDR3 protein is CASSLGQLNYGYTF. The CDR3 nucleotides read TGTGCCAGCAGCTTAGGACAGCTGAACTATGGCTACACCTTC.

This clone was seen more than once but under ten times. CDR3 protein: CASSYIPYNEQFF. The CDR3 DNA sequence: TGTGCCAGCAGTTATATCCCCTACAATGAGCAGTTCTTC. The genes are TRBV6-5 and TRBJ2-1; D not resolved. CDR1 is MNHEY and CDR2 is SVGAGI in the germline V gene. Trimming cost V 3 bases and J 2 bases, with 5 bases left between them. The CDR3 covers 13 residues.

This sequence joins TRBV6-5 and TRBJ1-2, with D hard to call. Trimming removed 0 bases from V and 4 bases from J, with 15 bases in between. The germline V gene encodes CDR1 MNHEY and CDR2 SVGAGI. CDR3 length equals 16 residues. The DNA of the CDR3 is TGTGCCAGCAGTTACTCGCCCACTCGGGGAAGCTATGGCTACACCTTC. It encodes CASSYSPTRGSYGYTF.

This clone occurred a few times. This rearrangement joins TRBV15 to TRBJ1-5, with D possibly matching TRBD1 (5 bases). CDR3 length equals 14 residues. Trimming cost V 5 bases and J 7 bases, with 15 bases left between them. Germline V gene lookup returns CDR1 LNHNV and CDR2 YYDKDF (reference sequence). CDR3 DNA sequence: TGTGCCACCAGCGCGGGGGTTTCGTTGCAGCCCCAGCATTTT. Residues: CATSAGVSLQPQHF. Combining the CDR3 with reference TRBV15 and TRBJ1-5 gives the whole variable domain DAMVIQNPRYQVTQFGKPVTLSCSQTLNHNVMYWYQQKSSQAPKLLFHYYDKDFNNEADTPDNFQSRRPNTSFCFLDIRSPGLGDTAMYLCATSAGVSLQPQHFGDGTRLSIL.

The rearrangement joins TRBV6-5 to TRBJ1-2, with 7 bases aligning to TRBD1. Germline CDR1 is MNHEY and CDR2 is SVGAGI. This CDR3 comprises 15 residues. V trimming: 5 bases; J trimming: 7 bases; junction bases outside the gene matches: 13. This CDR3 reads CASSPFYRGDGGYTF. The CDR3 DNA sequence: TGTGCCAGCAGTCCTTTTTACAGGGGAGATGGTGGCTACACCTTC.

The chain recombines TRBV28 with TRBJ2-7; 7 bases agree with TRBD1. Germline V lookup: CDR1 MDHEN, CDR2 SYDVKM. The trim removed 7 bases at V and 0 bases at J, leaving 9 bases unmatched. CDR3 size: 15 residues. The CDR3 sequence: CASKTGTVSSYEQYF. Written as DNA, the CDR3 is TGTGCCAGCAAGACCGGGACAGTCTCCTCCTACGAGCAGTACTTC.

The chain couples TRBV14 to TRBJ1-5; no clear D. The CDR3 length is 13 residues. Germline lookup yields CDR1 SGHDN and CDR2 FVKESK. The V end was cut by 1 base, the J end by 3 bases, with 4 bases between. In DNA, the CDR3 is TGTGCCAGCAGCCAAGGACTCAATCAGCCCCAGCATTTT. Translation: CASSQGLNQPQHF.

This chain links TRBV6-5 with TRBJ1-1; 10 bases are shared with TRBD1. CDR3 length: 13 residues. J lost 4 bases, V lost 7 bases, and 3 bases had no gene match. Per germline, CDR1 MNHEY and CDR2 SVGAGI. The CDR3 bases are TGTGCCAGCAAAGGACAGGGGGTCACTGAAGCTTTCTTT. It yields the protein CASKGQGVTEAFF.

The rearrangement links TRBV3-1 (or the pseudogene TRBV3-2) to TRBJ1-1; tentatively, D is TRBD1 (5 bases). Trimming removed 4 bases from V and 3 bases from J, with 15 bases in between. The CDR3 runs 15 residues. The germline CDR1 and CDR2 sequences are LGHDT and YNNKEL (reference sequence). The CDR3 is CASSPGGGGYTEAFF. The CDR3 nucleotides read TGTGCCAGCAGCCCCGGCGGGGGGGGGTACACTGAAGCTTTCTTT.